The sequence of this T cell receptor beta chain was determined in a study of T cells after yellow fever vaccination. Notes on the study in general: Within FACS-sorted repertoires, abundant clonotypes contaminating from the bulk population could be present.

Production of TCR cDNA was by 5'RACE template switching, which also added a universal primer site and UMIs. TCRdb redid the calling of the 5' RACE reads with MiXCR, one entry per CDR3 protein. The sample lists some 320,000 distinct CDR3 sequences, 4.1% occurring once. The ends were cut back, 10 bases at V and 2 bases at J, with 15 bases in the middle. Germline lookup yields CDR1 SGHVS and CDR2 FNYEAQ. The CDR3 covers 14 residues. Note on this clonotype: Its cognate antigen is unknown.

The chain uses TRBV7-6 and TRBJ2-1, with D perhaps matching TRBD1 or TRBD2 (6 bases each). The sample consisted of PBMCs, taken 5 days after the yellow fever booster vaccination. The clonotype was recovered from a man between 18 and 35 years old who received the YFV17D yellow fever vaccine. CDR3 coding DNA: TGTGCCACCTCATCCGGGGGCGCCTACAATGAGCAGTTCTTC. Encoded protein: CATSSGGAYNEQFF.